The source of this T cell receptor beta chain is a study of T-cell memory formation after mild COVID-19 (dated by TCRdb to the early 2020s). Study-wide context: Most TCR sequence clusters were specific to one of the two donors. In a couple of donors, T-cell clones that expanded and contracted after mild COVID-19 were followed by sequencing TCRalpha and TCRbeta repertoires longitudinally. Two young, previously healthy adult volunteers made up the cohort, one male and one female.

Sequencing instrument: Illumina NovaSeq 6000. Using 5'RACE with constant-segment primers, TCRalpha and TCRbeta cDNA libraries were constructed, with sample barcodes and unique molecular identifiers added in the process. Trizol reagent was used to extract RNA from every sample. Amplification of the libraries took two PCR steps, and the second step added a second sample barcode plus Illumina TruSeq adapters. Sequencing of libraries was performed on an Illumina NovaSeq with 2 x 150 bp paired-end reads. As for the authors' bioinformatics: Reads were demultiplexed and collapsed into UMI-guided consensus sequences with migec v1.2.7. With mixcr v2.1.11, UMI consensuses were aligned to TRA and TRB V and J templates and assembled into clonotypes. Clonotypes were classified as expanded or contracted when called significant by both edgeR and NoisET, with noise models trained on biological replicates. edgeR calls used a false discovery rate-adjusted p below 0.01 and a log2 fold-change threshold of 1. PCA with hierarchical clustering of max-normalized trajectories of the 1000 most abundant clonotypes was used as exploratory dynamics analysis. Separately sequenced CD4+ and CD8+ repertoires were used to assign a CD4 or CD8 phenotype to each responding clone. TCRdb reran the public reads through fastp at Q25 and MiXCR, keeping productive beta chains. Rows with one shared CDR3 protein collapse into an entry with the most common genes and DNA. Here the V and J calls rest on TCRdb's processing, not on the authors' analysis. The sample table contains 190,000 or so distinct CDR3 sequences; only one count was recorded for under 30% of them. About an eighth of the sample comes from the top ten.

Ficoll-Paque density gradient centrifugation was the method used to isolate PBMCs. The study at large found these results: Contracting CD4+ clones were found mainly in CM and EM memory subsets, while CD8+ clones were enriched in EMRA. Only a couple of mild cases were covered in the study, and larger cohorts including severe cases with pre-infection samples were considered necessary. SARS-CoV-2 specificity was not confirmed for the second-wave clones peaking on day 37. Some responding clones were found in pre-infection memory, which suggests that pre-existing cross-reactive memory T cells took part in the SARS-CoV-2 response. Clones that contracted from day 15 to 85 showed balanced CD4/CD8 phenotypes, whereas a second wave of clones that expanded from day 15 to 37 leaned towards CD4+.

In the case of this clonotype: The antigen this receptor binds is unknown. Per-nucleotide qualities are absent, and no much larger clonotype sits a single base away.

This TCR came from an adult woman who had mild COVID-19 (a few samples of this study predate the infection). The sample titles of this study are shuffled in the database, so cell type and time point are left out; the donor was told from shared clones. Sequenced material: PBMCs or a T cell subset sorted from them (not recorded which).

The DNA sequence is given as TGTGCCACAAGTGGGGAGCCACCTATGAACACTGAAGCTTTCTTT. Its product reads: CATSGEPPMNTEAFF. The sequence joins TRBV15 to TRBJ1-1, with no D gene named confidently. From the germline V gene (reference sequence), CDR1 is LNHNV and CDR2 is YYDKDF. Trimming takes 9 bases from V and 0 bases from J, and the germline ends sit 17 bases apart. Measured from the cysteine to the phenylalanine, the CDR3 is 15 residues long. Just CDR3 DNA is preserved here, 45 bases in frame from base 1.